This entry concerns a single TCR beta chain. The antigen remains unidentified. Generated by immunoSEQ multiplex PCR, the TCRdb table keeps only in-frame clones and is missing some. The sample contains approximately 91,000 clones, approximately 90% of which appear only once. This record comes from a study of T cell responses to AZD1222 COVID-19 vaccine. Overall study findings and caveats: Nearly half of spike-specific TCRs reportedly go after variant regions that carry no mutations. Seropositivity was recorded at baseline in only 6 or 7 AZD1222 recipients. In a largely white British group with more females than males, clonal diversity was possibly underestimated.

CDR3 length: 18 residues. V shed 7 bases, J shed 1 base, and the junction held 12 bases outside the gene matches. Germline CDR1 is MDHEN and CDR2 is SYDVKM. Both about-4-week and about-12-week second-dose recipients were combined. The origin of this receptor is an adult who received the AZD1222 COVID-19 vaccine. The chain links TRBV28 to TRBJ2-6; the match to TRBD2 covers 8 bases. Sample: peripheral blood, taken 28 days after the second AZD1222 dose. This chain's CDR3 is CASTPPAGDFSGANVLTF. The DNA of the CDR3 is TGTGCCAGCACCCCCCCAGCGGGAGACTTTTCTGGGGCCAACGTCCTGACTTTC. The entire variable domain, with the rest obtained from reference TRBV28 and TRBJ2-6, is as follows: DVKVTQSSRYLVKRTGEKVFLECVQDMDHENMFWYRQDPGLGLRLIYFSYDVKMKEKGDIPEGYSVSREKKERFSLILESASTNQTSMYLCASTPPAGDFSGANVLTFGAGSRLTVL.